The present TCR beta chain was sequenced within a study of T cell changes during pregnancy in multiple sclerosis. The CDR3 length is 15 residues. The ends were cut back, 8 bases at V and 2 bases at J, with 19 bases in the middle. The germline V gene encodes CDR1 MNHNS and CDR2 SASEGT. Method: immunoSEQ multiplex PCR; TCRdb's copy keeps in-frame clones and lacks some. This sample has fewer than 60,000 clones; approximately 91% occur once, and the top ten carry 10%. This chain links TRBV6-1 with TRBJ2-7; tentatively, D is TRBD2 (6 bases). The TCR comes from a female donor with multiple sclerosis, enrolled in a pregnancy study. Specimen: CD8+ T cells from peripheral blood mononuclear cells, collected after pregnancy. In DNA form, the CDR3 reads TGTGCCAGCGCGGGGCGAACTACGTACCCCTACGAGCAGTACTTC. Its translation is CASAGRTTYPYEQYF.